What follows describes a single T cell receptor beta chain. Antigen specificity is unknown. This sample was taken from a study of T cells in Graves' hyperthyroidism and ophthalmopathy. Study overall: Staff took peripheral blood when the initial diagnosis was made, before any treatment began.

CDR1 is DFQATT and CDR2 is SNEGSKA in the germline V gene (reference sequence). This CDR3 spans 17 amino acids. The V and J ends lost 8 bases and 0 bases, in that order; junction bases with no gene match: 9. Whole-study findings and limits: Most clonotypes expanded in the thyroid (above 0.001) were also present in blood.

Amplified TCR beta CDR3 regions derived from RNA transcripts. In the first-round RT-PCR of the TCR CDR3, the HTBI primer set was used. TCRdb passed the multiplex PCR reads through MiXCR, listing each CDR3 protein once. The table lists hundreds of thousands of distinct CDR3 sequences, 20% to 25% of them singletons. The V call is TRBV20-1, the J call TRBJ2-6; TRBD2 matches 11 bases. This clonotype was sampled from a man aged 30 to 45 with Graves' ophthalmopathy. The sample comprised blood. The CDR3 region is CSPDILAGGSGANVLTF. Here the CDR3 DNA reads TGCAGTCCCGATATCCTAGCGGGAGGCTCTGGGGCCAACGTCCTGACTTTC.